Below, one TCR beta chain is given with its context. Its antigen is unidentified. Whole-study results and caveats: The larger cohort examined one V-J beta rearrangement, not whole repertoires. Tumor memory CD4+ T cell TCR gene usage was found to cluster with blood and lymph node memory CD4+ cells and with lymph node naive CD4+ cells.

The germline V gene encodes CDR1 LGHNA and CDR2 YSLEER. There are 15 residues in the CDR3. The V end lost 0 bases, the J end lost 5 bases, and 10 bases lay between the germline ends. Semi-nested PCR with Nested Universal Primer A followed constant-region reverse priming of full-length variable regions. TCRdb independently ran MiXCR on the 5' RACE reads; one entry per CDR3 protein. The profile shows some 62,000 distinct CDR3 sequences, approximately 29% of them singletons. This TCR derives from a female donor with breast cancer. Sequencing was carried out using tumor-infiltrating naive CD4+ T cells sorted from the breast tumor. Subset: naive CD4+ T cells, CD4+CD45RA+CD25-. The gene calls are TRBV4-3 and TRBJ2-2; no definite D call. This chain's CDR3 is CASSQDQLSTGELFF. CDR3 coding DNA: TGCGCCAGCAGCCAAGATCAGCTATCAACCGGGGAGCTGTTTTTT.